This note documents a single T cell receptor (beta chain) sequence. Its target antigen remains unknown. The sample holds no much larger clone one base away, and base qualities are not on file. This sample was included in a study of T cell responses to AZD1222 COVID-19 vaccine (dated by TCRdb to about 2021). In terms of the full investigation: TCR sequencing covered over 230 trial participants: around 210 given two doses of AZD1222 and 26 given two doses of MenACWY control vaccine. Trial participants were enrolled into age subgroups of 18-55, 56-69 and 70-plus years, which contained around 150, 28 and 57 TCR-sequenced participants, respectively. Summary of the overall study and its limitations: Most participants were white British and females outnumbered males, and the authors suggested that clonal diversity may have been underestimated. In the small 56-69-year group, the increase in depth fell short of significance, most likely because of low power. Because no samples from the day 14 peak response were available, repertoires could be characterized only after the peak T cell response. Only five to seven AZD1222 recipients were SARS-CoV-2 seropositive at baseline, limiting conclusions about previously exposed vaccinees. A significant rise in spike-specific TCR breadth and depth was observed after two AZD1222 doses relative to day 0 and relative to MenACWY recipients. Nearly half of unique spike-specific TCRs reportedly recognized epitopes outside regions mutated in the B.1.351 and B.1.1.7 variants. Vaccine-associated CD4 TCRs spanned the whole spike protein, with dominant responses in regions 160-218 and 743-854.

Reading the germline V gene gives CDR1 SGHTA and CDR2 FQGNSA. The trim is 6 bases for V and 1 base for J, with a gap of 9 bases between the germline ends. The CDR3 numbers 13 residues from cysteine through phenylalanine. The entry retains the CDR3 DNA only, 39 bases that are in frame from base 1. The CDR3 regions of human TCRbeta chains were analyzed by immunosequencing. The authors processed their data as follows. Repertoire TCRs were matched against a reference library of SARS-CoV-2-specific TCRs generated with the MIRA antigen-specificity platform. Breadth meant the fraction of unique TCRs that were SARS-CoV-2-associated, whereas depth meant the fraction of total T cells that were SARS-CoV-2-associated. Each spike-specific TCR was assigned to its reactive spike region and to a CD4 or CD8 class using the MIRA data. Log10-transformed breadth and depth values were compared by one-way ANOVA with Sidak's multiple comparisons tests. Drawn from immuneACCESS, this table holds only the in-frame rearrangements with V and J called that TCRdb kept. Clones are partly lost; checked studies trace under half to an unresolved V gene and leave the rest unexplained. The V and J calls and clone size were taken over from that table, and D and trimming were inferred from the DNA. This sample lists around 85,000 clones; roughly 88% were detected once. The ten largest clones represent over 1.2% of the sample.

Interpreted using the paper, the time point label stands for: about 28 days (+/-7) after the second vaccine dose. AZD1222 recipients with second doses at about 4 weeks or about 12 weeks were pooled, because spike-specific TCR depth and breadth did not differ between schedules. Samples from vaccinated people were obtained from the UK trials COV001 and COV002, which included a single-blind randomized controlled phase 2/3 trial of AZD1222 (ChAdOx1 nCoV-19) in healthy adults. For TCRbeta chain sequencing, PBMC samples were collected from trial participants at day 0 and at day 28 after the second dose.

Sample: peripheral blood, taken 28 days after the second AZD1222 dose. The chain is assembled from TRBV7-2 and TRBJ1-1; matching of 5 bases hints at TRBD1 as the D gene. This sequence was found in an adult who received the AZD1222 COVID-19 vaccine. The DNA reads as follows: TGTGCCAGCAGTATACAGGAGAACACTGAAGCTTTCTTT. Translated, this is CASSIQENTEAFF. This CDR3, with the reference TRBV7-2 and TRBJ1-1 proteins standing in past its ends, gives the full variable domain GAGVSQSPSNKVTEKGKDVELRCDPISGHTALYWYRQSLGQGLEFLIYFQGNSAPDKSGLPSDRFSAERTGGSVSTLTIQRTQQEDSAVYLCASSIQENTEAFFGQGTRLTVV.